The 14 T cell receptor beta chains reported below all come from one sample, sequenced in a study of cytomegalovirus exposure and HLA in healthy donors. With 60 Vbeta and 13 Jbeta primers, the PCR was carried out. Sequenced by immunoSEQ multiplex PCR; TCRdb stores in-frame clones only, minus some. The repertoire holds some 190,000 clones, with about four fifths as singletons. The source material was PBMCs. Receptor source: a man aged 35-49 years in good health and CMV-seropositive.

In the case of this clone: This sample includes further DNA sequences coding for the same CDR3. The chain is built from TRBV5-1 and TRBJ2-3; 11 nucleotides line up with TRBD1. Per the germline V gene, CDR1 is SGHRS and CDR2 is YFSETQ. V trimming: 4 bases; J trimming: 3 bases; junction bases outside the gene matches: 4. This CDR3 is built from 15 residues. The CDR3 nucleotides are TGCGCCAGCAGCCCGGGACAGGGGGGGACAGATACGCAGTATTTT. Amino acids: CASSPGQGGTDTQYF.

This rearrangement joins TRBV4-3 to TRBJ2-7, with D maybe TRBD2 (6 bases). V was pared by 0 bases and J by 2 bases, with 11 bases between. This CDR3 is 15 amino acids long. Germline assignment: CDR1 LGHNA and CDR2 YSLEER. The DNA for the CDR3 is TGCGCCAGCAGCCAAGATACGGGAGCCGCCTACGAGCAGTACTTC. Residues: CASSQDTGAAYEQYF.

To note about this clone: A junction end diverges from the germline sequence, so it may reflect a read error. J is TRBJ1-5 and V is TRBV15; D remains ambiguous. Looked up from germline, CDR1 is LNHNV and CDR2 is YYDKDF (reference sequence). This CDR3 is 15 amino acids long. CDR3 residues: CATSRDMAVYQSQHF. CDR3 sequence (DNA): TGTGCCACCAGCAGAGATATGGCGGTATATCAGTCCCAGCATTTT. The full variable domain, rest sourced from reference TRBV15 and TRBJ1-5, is DAMVIQNPRYQVTQFGKPVTLSCSQTLNHNVMYWYQQKSSQAPKLLFHYYDKDFNNEADTPDNFQSRRPNTSFCFLDIRSPGLGDTAMYLCATSRDMAVYQSQHFGDGTRLSIL.

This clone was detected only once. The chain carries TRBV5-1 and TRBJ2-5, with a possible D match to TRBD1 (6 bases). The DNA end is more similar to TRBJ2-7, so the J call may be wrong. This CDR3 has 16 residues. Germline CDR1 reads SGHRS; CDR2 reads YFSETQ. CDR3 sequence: CASSLVAAGASYEQYF. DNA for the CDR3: TGCGCCAGCAGCTTGGTGGCCGCAGGGGCCTCCTACGAGCAGTACTTC.

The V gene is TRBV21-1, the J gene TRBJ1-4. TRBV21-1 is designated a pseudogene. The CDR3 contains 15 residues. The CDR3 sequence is CASSKGSAVCGKLFF. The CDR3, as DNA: TGTGCCAGCAGCAAAGGATCAGCGGTATGCGGAAAACTGTTTTTT.

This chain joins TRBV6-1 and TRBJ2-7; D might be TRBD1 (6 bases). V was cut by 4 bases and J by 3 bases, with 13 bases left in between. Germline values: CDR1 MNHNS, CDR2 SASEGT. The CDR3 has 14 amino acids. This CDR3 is CASSAGELGYEQYF. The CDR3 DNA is TGTGCCAGCAGTGCAGGGGAGCTGGGCTACGAGCAGTACTTC.

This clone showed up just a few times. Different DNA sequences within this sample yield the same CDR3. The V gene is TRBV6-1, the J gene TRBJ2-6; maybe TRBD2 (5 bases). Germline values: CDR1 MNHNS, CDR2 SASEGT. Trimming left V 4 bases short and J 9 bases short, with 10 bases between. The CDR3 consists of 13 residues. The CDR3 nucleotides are TGTGCCAGCAGTGCGGGAATTCACAACGTCCTGACTTTC. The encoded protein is CASSAGIHNVLTF.

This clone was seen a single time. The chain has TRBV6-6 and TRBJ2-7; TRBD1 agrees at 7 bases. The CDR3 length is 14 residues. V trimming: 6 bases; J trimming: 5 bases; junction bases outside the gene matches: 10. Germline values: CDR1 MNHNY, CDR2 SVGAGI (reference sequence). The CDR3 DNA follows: TGTGCCAGCAGCGAGAGAAGGGGGCAGGACGAGCAGTACTTC. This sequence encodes CASSERRGQDEQYF.

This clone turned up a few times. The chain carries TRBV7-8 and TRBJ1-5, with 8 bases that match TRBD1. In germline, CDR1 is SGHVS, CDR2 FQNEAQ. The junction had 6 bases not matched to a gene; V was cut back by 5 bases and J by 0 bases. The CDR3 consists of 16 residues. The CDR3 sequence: CASSPRQGNSNQPQHF. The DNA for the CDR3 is TGTGCCAGCAGCCCTAGACAGGGGAATAGCAATCAGCCCCAGCATTTT.

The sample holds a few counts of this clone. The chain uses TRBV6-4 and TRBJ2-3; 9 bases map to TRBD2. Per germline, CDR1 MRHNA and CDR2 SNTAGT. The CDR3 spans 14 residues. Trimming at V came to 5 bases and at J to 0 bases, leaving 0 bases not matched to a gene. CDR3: CASSLAGSTDTQYF. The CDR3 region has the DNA TGTGCCAGCAGTCTAGCGGGAAGCACAGATACGCAGTATTTT.

CDR3 sequence reads: CASVDGIGVRSGANVLTF. In DNA, the CDR3 is TGTGCCAGCGTCGATGGGATAGGGGTCCGCTCTGGGGCCAACGTCCTGACTTTC. V and J are TRBV7-9 and TRBJ2-6, with a weak D call TRBD1 (5 bases). Germline V CDR1 and CDR2: SEHNR, FQNEAQ (reference sequence). The ends were cut back, 8 bases at V and 0 bases at J, with 20 bases in the middle. The CDR3 sequence is 18 residues long.

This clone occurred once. The CDR3 here is CASKGSGQPQHF. In DNA, the CDR3 is TGTGCCAGTAAAGGATCGGGTCAGCCCCAGCATTTT. This rearrangement joins TRBV19 to TRBJ1-5; no clear D gene. The CDR3 runs to 12 residues. Germline V gene lookup returns CDR1 LNHDA and CDR2 SQIVND (reference sequence). The V and J ends lost 7 bases and 6 bases respectively, with 10 bases between them.

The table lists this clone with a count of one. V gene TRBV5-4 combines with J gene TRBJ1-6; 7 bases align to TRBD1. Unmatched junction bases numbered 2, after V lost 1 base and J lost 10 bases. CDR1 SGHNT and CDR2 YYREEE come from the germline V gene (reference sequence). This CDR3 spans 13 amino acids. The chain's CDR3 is CASSLPGQSPLHF. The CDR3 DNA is TGTGCCAGCAGCTTGCCGGGACAGTCACCCCTCCACTTT.

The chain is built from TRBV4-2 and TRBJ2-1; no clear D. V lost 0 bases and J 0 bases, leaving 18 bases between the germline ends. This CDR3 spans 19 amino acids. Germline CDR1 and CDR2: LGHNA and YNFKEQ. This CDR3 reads CASSQDKRLPFSSYNEQFF. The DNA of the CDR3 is TGTGCCAGCAGCCAAGATAAGCGACTTCCATTCAGCTCCTACAATGAGCAGTTCTTC.